A single TCR beta chain is shown here with its context. Antigen: not known. The sample is drawn from a study of blood T cells in healthy people across ages. Study-wide results and caveats: Among T cells, TCR beta diversity per million cells dropped roughly linearly as age rose. Estimates drawn from one million T cells were deemed to understate diversity.

Each donor supplied ten milliliters of peripheral blood. It was with a sample-barcoded 5' primer and a J-beta primer mix that a second PCR of about 7 to 12 cycles was run. One entry per CDR3 protein results from TCRdb running MiXCR on the 5' RACE reads. The data show about 640,000 distinct CDR3 sequences, roughly 58% seen once. Germline values: CDR1 DFQATT, CDR2 SNEGSKA (reference sequence). CDR3 length equals 11 residues. V shed 3 bases, J shed 10 bases, and the junction held 3 bases outside the gene matches. This receptor was obtained from a man in his 60s in good health. This chain links TRBV20-1 with TRBJ2-4, with 7 bases identical to TRBD2. Source material: blood. CDR3 sequence (DNA): TGCAGTGCTAGCTACGGGGGGATTCAGTACTTC. This encodes CSASYGGIQYF.